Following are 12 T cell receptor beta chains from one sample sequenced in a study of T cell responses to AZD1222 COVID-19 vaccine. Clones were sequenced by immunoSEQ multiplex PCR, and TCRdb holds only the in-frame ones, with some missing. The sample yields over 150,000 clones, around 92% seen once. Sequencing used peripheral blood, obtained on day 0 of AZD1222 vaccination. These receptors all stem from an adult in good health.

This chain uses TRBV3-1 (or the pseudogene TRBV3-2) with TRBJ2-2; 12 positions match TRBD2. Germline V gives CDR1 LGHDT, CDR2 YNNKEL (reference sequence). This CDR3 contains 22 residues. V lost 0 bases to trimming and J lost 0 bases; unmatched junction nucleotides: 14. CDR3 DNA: TGTGCCAGCAGCCAAGATGACGATTTCACTAGCGGGGGGATGGCGAACACCGGGGAGCTGTTTTTT. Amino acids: CASSQDDDFTSGGMANTGELFF.

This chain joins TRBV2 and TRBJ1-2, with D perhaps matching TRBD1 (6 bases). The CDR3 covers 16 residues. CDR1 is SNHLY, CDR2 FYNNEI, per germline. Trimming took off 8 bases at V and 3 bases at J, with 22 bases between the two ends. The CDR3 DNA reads TGTGCCAGCGGGCTTCCCCGGGACACGGGGGACTATGGCTACACCTTC. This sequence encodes CASGLPRDTGDYGYTF.

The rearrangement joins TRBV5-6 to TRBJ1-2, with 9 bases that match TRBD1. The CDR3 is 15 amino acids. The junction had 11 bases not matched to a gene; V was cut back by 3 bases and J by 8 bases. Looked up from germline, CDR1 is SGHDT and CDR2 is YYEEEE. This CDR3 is CASSSGGTGLYGYTF. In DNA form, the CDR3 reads TGTGCCAGCAGCTCCGGCGGGACAGGGCTCTACGGCTACACCTTC.

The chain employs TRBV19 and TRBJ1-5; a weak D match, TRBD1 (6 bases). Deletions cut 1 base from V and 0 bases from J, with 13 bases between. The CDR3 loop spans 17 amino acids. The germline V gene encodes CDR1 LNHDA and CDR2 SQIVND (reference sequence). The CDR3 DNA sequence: TGTGCCAGTAGTATAGCCCCACAGGGTTATAGCAATCAGCCCCAGCATTTT. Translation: CASSIAPQGYSNQPQHF.

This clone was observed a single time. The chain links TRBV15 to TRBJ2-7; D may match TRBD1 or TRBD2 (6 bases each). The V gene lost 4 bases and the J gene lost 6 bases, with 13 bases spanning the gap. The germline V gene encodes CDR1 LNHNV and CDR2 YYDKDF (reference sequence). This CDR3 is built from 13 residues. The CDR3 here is CATSIPGAREQYF. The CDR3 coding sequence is TGTGCCACCAGCATACCGGGGGCGCGCGAGCAGTACTTC. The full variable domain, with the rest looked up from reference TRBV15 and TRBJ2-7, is DAMVIQNPRYQVTQFGKPVTLSCSQTLNHNVMYWYQQKSSQAPKLLFHYYDKDFNNEADTPDNFQSRRPNTSFCFLDIRSPGLGDTAMYLCATSIPGAREQYFGPGTRLTVT.

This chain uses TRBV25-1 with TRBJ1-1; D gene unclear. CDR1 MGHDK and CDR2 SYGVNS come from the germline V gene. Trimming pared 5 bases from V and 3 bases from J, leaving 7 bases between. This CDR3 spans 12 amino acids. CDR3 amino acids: CASSPGYTEAFF. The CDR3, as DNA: TGTGCCAGCAGTCCGGGGTACACTGAAGCTTTCTTT.

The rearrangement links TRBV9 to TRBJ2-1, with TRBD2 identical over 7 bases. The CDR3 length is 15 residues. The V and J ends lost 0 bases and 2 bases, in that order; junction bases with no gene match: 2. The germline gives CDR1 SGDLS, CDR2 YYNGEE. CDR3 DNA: TGTGCCAGCAGCGTAGAACTAGCGCCCTACAATGAGCAGTTCTTC. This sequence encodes CASSVELAPYNEQFF.

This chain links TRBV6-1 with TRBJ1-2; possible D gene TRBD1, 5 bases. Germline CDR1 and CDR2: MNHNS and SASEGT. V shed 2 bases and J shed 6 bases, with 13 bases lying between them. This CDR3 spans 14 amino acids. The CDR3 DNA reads TGTGCCAGCAGTGAATTGAGGGGCAGTGATGGCTACACCTTC. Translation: CASSELRGSDGYTF.

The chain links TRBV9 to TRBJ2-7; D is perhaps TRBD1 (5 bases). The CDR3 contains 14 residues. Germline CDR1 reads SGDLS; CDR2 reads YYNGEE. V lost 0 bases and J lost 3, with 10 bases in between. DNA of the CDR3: TGTGCCAGCAGCGTAGGGATAGGGGTCTACGAGCAGTACTTC. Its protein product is CASSVGIGVYEQYF.

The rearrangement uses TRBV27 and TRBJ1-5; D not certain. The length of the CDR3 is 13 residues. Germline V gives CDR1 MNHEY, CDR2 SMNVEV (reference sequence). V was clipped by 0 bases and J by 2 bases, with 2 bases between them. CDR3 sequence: CASSLSGNQPQHF. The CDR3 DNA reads TGTGCCAGCAGTTTATCGGGCAATCAGCCCCAGCATTTT.

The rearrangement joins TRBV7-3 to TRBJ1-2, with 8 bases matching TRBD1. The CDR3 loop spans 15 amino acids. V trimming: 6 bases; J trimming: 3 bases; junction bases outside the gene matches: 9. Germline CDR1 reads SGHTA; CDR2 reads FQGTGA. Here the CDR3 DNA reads TGTGCCAGCAGTCCGACAGGGGAAAGTTACTATGGCTACACCTTC. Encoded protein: CASSPTGESYYGYTF.

CDR3 loop: CASSLGLADQETQYF. CDR3 DNA sequence: TGTGCCAGCAGCTTAGGCCTAGCGGATCAAGAGACCCAGTACTTC. This sequence joins TRBV7-8 and TRBJ2-5; 7 bases agree with TRBD2. V lost 1 base, J lost 2 bases, and 4 bases stayed unmatched. From germline, CDR1 is SGHVS and CDR2 FQNEAQ. The CDR3 is made up of 15 amino acids.